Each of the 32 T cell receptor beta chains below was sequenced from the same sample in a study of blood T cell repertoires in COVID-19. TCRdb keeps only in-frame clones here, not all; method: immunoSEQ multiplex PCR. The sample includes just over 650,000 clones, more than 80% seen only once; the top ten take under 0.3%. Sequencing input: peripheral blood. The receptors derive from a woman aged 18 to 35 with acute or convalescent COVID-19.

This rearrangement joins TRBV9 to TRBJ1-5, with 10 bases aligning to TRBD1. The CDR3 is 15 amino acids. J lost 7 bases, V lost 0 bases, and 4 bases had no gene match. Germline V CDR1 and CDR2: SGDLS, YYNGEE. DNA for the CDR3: TGTGCCAGCAGCGTAGAGGGGACAGGGGACCAGCCCCAGCATTTT. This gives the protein CASSVEGTGDQPQHF.

CDR3 region: CASSPRDRGNEQYF. CDR3 sequence (DNA): TGTGCCAGCTCACCACGAGACAGGGGGAATGAGCAGTACTTC. The chain is built from TRBV18 and TRBJ2-7, with 9 bases identical to TRBD1. The V gene's germline CDR1 is KGHSH and CDR2 LQKENI. CDR3 size: 14 residues. Trimming took 1 base from V and 7 from J; bases not matched to a gene: 5.

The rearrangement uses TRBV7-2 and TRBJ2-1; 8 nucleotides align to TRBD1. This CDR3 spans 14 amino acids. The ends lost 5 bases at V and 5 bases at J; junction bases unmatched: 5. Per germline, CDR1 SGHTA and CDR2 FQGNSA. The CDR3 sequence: CASSTTGGNNEQFF. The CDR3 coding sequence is TGTGCCAGCAGCACAACAGGGGGTAACAATGAGCAGTTCTTC.

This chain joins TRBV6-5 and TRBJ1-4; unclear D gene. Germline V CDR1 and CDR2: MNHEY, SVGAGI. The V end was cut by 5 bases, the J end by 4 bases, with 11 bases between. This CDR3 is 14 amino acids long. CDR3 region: CASSPSSFNEKLFF. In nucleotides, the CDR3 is TGTGCCAGCAGTCCCTCCTCGTTTAATGAAAAACTGTTTTTT.

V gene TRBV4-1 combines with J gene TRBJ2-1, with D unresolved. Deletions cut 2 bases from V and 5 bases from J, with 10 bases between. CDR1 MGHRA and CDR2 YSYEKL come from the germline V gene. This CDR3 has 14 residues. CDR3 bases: TGCGCCAGCAGCCAACCCAGACTCCACAATGAGCAGTTCTTC. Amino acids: CASSQPRLHNEQFF.

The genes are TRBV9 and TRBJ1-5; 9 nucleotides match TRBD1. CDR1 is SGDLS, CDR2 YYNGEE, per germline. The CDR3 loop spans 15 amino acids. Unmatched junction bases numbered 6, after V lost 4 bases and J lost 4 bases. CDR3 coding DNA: TGTGCCAGCAGCCCCGCCGGGACAGGGAATCAGCCCCAGCATTTT. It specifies CASSPAGTGNQPQHF.

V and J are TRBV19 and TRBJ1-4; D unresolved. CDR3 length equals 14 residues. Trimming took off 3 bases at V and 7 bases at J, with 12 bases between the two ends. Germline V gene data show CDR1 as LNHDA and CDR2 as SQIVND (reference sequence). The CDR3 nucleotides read TGTGCCAGTAGTATGAGGGAGGGTGGTGAAAAACTGTTTTTT. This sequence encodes CASSMREGGEKLFF.

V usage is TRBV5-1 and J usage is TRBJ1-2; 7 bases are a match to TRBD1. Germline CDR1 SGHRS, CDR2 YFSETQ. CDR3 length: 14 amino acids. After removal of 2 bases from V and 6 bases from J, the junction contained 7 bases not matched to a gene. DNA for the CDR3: TGCGCCAGCAGCTTAGGACAGGCTTGGGATGGCTACACCTTC. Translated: CASSLGQAWDGYTF.

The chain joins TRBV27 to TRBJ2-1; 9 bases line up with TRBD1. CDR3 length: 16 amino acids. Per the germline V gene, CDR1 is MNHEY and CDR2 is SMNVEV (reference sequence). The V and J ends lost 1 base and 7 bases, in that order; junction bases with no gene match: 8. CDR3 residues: CASSLLPGQGANEQFF. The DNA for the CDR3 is TGTGCCAGCAGTTTATTGCCGGGACAGGGTGCGAATGAGCAGTTCTTC.

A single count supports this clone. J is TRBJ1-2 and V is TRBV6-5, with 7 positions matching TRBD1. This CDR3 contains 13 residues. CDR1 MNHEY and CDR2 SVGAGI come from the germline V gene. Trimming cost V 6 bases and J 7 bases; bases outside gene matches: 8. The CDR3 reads CASRNPGQSGYTF. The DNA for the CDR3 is TGTGCCAGCAGGAACCCGGGACAGTCTGGCTACACCTTC.

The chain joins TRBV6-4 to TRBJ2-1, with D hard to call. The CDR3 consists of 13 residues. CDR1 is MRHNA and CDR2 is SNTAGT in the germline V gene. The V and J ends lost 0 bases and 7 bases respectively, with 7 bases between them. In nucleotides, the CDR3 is TGTGCCAGCAGTGACTCGGCCCAAAATGAGCAGTTCTTC. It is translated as CASSDSAQNEQFF.

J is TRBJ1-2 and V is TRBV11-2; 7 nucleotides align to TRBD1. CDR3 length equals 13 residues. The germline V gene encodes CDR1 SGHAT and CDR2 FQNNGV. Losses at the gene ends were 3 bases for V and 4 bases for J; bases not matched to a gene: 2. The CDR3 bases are TGTGCCAGCAGCTTGACAGGGCCCTATGGCTACACCTTC. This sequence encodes CASSLTGPYGYTF.

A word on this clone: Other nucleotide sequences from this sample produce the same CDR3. Here the CDR3 DNA reads TGTGCCAGCAGCTCCAGGGGGAGCAATCAGCCCCAGCATTTT. As protein: CASSSRGSNQPQHF. This chain joins TRBV7-2 and TRBJ1-5; 7 nucleotides line up with TRBD1. The CDR3 has 14 amino acids. V lost 4 bases, J lost 1 base, and 1 base stayed unmatched. Germline loops: CDR1 SGHTA, CDR2 FQGNSA.

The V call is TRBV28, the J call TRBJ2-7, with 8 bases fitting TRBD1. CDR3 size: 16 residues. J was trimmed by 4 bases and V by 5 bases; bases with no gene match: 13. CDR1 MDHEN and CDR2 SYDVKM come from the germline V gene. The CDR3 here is CASSETGDLKGYEQYF. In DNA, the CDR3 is TGTGCCAGCAGTGAGACAGGGGACCTGAAGGGGTACGAGCAGTACTTC.

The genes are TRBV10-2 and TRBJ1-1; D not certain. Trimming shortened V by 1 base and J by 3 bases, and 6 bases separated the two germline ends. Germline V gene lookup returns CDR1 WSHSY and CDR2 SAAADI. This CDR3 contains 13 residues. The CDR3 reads CASSEFEDTEAFF. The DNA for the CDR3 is TGCGCCAGCAGTGAGTTCGAGGACACTGAAGCTTTCTTT.

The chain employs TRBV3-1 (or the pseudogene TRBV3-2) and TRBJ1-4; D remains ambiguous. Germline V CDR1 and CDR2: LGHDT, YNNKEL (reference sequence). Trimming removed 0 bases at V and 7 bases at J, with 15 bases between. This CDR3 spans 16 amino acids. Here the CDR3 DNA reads TGTGCCAGCAGCCAAGACAGGACGGAGGGTGGTGAAAAACTGTTTTTT. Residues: CASSQDRTEGGEKLFF.

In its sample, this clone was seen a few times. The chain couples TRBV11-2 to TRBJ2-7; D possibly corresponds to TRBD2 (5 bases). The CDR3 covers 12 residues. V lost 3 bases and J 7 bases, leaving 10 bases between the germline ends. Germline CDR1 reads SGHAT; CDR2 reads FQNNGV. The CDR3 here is CASSLGPGEQYF. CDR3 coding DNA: TGTGCCAGCAGCTTGGGTCCGGGGGAGCAGTACTTC.

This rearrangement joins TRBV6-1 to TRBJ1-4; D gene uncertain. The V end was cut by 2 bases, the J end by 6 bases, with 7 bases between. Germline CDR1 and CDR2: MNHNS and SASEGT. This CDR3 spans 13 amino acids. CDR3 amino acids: CASSELGDEKLFF. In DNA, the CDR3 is TGTGCCAGCAGTGAATTGGGCGATGAAAAACTGTTTTTT.

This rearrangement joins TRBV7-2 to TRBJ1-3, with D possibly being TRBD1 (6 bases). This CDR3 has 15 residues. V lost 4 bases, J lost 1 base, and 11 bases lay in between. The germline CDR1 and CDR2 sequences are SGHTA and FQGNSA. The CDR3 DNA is TGTGCCAGCAGCTCTACAGGGTTTTCTGGAAACACCATATATTTT. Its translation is CASSSTGFSGNTIYF.

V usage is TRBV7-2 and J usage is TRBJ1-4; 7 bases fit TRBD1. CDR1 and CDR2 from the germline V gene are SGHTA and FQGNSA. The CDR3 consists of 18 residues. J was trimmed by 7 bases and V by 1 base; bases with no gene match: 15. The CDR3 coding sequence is TGTGCCAGCAGCTTAGGCCTCGGGACAGCCCTTTACGGTGAAAAACTGTTTTTT. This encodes CASSLGLGTALYGEKLFF.

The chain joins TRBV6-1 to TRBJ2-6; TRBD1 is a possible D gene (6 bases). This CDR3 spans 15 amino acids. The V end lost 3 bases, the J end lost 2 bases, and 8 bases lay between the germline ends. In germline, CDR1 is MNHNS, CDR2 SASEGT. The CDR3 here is CASSDRGTGANVLTF. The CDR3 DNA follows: TGTGCCAGCAGTGACAGGGGAACTGGGGCCAACGTCCTGACTTTC.

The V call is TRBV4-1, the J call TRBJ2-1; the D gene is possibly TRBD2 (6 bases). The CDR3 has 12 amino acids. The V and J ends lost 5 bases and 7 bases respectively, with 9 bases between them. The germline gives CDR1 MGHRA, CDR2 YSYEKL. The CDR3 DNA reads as TGCGCCAGCAGCTTGGGGGGAAATGAGCAGTTCTTC. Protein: CASSLGGNEQFF.

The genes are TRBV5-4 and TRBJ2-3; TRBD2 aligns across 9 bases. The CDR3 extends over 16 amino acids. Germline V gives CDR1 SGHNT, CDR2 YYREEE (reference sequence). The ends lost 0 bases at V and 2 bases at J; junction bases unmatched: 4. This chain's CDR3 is CASSLGGGAPTDTQYF. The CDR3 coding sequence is TGTGCCAGCAGCTTGGGCGGGGGGGCCCCCACAGATACGCAGTATTTT.

The CDR3 loop reads CASSPQGGRGGYEQYF. In DNA, the CDR3 is TGCGCCAGCAGCCCCCAGGGGGGGCGGGGGGGCTACGAGCAGTACTTC. This chain links TRBV5-1 with TRBJ2-7; 9 bases map to TRBD2. This CDR3 is built from 16 residues. Germline V lookup: CDR1 SGHRS, CDR2 YFSETQ. With 4 bases clipped from V and 3 bases from J, the junction kept 11 bases outside the gene matches.

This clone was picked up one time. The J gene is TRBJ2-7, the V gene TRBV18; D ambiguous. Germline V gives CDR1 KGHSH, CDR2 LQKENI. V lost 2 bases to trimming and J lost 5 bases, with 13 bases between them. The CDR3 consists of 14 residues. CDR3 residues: CASSPDGRINEQYF. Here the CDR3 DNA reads TGTGCCAGCTCACCAGACGGCAGGATCAACGAGCAGTACTTC.

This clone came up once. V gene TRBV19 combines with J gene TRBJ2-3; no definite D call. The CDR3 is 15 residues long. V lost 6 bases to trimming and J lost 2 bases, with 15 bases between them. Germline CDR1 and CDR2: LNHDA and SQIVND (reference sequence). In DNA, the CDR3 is TGTGCCAGTAGGGTAACCGGGTCCCCCACAGATACGCAGTATTTT. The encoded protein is CASRVTGSPTDTQYF.

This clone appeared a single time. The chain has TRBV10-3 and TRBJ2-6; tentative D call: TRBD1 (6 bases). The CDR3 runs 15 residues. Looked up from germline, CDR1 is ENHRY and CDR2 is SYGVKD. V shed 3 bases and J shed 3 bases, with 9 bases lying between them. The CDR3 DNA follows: TGTGCCATCAGTGAAACAGGGTTTGGGGCCAACGTCCTGACTTTC. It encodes CAISETGFGANVLTF.

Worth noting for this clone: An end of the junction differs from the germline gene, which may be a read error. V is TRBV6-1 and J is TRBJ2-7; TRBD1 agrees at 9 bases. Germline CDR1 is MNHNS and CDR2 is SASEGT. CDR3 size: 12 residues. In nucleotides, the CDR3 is TGTGCCAGCAGTGAGTTATGGGACAGGGTACGCTTC. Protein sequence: CASSELWDRVRF.

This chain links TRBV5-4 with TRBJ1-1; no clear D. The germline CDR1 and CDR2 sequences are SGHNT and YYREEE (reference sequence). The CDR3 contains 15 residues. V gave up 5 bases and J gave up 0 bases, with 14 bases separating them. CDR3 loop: CASSLARTVNTEAFF. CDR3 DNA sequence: TGTGCCAGCAGTCTAGCAAGGACCGTGAACACTGAAGCTTTCTTT.

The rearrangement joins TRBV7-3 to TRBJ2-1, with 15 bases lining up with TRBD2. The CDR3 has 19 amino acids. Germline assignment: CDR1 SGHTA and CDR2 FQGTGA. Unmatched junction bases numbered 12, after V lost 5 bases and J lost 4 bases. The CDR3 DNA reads TGTGCCAGCAGCGCCCAACGATTAGGACTAGCGGGGGGGTACAATGAGCAGTTCTTC. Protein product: CASSAQRLGLAGGYNEQFF.

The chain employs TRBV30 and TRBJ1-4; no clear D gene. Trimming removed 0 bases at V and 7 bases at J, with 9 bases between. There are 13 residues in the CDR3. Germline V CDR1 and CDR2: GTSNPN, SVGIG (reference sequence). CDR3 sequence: CAWSVLLAEKLFF. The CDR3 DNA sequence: TGTGCCTGGAGTGTACTATTGGCTGAAAAACTGTTTTTT.

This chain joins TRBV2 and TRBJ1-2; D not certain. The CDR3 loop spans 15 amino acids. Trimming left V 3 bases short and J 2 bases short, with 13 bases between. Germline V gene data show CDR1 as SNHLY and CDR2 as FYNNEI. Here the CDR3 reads CASSERAIWNYGYTF. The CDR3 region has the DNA TGTGCCAGCAGTGAGAGGGCGATATGGAACTATGGCTACACCTTC. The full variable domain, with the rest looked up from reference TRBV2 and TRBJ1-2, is EPEVTQTPSHQVTQMGQEVILRCVPISNHLYFYWYRQILGQKVEFLVSFYNNEISEKSEIFDDQFSVERPDGSNFTLKIRSTKLEDSAMYFCASSERAIWNYGYTFGSGTRLTVV.